The source of this T cell receptor (beta chain) is a study of technical replicates of blood from a handful of donors. Produced via immunoSEQ multiplex PCR; TCRdb's table is partial and in-frame only. The repertoire holds 59,000 or so clones, with just under 95% as singletons. Deletions cut 0 bases from V and 8 bases from J, with 7 bases between. The CDR3 sequence is 13 residues long. The V gene's germline CDR1 is MNHEY and CDR2 SMNVEV (reference sequence). The clonotype was recovered from a human donor in good health. Some clones in this sample may be carry-over from other donors' samples. Sequenced: PBMCs. This rearrangement joins TRBV27 to TRBJ2-2, with D uncertain. CDR3 sequence: CASSLSLPGELFF. The CDR3 DNA reads TGTGCCAGCAGTTTATCACTCCCTGGGGAGCTGTTTTTT.